This T cell receptor (beta chain) comes out of a study of blood T cell repertoires in COVID-19. Study details: Collection of acute and convalescent COVID-19 samples took place in the United States, Italy and Spain. From T cells, B-cell-depleted T cells, or PBMCs came the material, which was cDNA or gDNA.

This table comes from immunoSEQ multiplex PCR, and its TCRdb copy is limited to in-frame clones, with some not included. The sample lists about 180,000 clones, 80% to 90% seen once, with 8% to 10% in the top ten. After removal of 6 bases from V and 3 bases from J, the junction contained 3 bases not matched to a gene. The CDR3 totals 13 residues. The clonotype was recovered from a man aged 45-60 years with active or convalescent COVID-19. The sequencing input was peripheral blood. The chain recombines TRBV12-3 or TRBV12-4 with TRBJ1-1; TRBD1 aligns across 8 bases. The CDR3 spells CASSKGQDTEAFF. CDR3 nucleotide sequence: TGTGCCAGCAGCAAGGGACAGGACACTGAAGCTTTCTTT.